The sequence of this TCR beta chain was determined in a study of cytomegalovirus exposure and HLA in healthy donors. Study observations and caveats: Under in vitro conditions, three CMV-associated chains were confirmed as specific for CMV antigens. It was likely that a cluster of highly shared sequence variants was a sequencing artifact. Most sequenced TCRs were rare (though some public TCRs occurred in many donors).

V dropped 9 bases and J dropped 2 bases, with 16 bases sitting between them. The germline V gene encodes CDR1 MNHEY and CDR2 SMNVEV (reference sequence). The CDR3 has 14 amino acids. In the PCR, 60 Vbeta and 13 Jbeta primers were used. TCRdb's copy holds only in-frame clones and misses some; the assay was immunoSEQ multiplex PCR. This sample has about 170,000 clones; roughly 84% occur once, and the top ten carry 0.35% to 0.4%. This clone was recorded once. The antigen is undetermined. The material sequenced was PBMCs. The sequence was collected from a boy between 2 and 10 years old in good health and CMV-seronegative. The chain is built from TRBV27 and TRBJ1-1; D gene ambiguous. CDR3 protein: CASRSERGNTEAFF. Here the CDR3 DNA reads TGTGCCAGTCGGAGTGAACGAGGTAACACTGAAGCTTTCTTT.